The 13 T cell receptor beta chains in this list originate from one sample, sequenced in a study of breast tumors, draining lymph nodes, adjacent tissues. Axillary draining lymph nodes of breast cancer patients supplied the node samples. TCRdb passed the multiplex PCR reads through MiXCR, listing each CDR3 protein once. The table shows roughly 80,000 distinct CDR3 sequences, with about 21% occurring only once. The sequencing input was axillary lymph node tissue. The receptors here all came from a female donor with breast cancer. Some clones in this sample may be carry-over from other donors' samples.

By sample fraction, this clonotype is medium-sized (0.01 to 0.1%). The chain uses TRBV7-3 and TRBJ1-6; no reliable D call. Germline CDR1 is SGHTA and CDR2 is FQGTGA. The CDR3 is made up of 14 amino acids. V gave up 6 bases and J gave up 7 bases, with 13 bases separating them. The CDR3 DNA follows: TGTGCCAGCAGTCGGGAGGGTCGAAATTCACCCCTCCACTTT. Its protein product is CASSREGRNSPLHF.

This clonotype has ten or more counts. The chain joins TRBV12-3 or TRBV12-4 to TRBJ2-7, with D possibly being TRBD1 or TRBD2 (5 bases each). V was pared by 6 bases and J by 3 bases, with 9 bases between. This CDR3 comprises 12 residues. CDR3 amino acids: CASRRDHYEQYF. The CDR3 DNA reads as TGTGCCAGCAGAAGGGACCACTACGAGCAGTACTTC.

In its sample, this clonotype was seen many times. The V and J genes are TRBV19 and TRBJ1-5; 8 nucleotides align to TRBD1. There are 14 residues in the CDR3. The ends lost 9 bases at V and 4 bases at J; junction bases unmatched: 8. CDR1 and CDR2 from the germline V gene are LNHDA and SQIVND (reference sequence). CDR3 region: CASSRTGGNQPQHF. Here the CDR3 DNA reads TGTGCCAGCAGCCGAACAGGGGGTAATCAGCCCCAGCATTTT.

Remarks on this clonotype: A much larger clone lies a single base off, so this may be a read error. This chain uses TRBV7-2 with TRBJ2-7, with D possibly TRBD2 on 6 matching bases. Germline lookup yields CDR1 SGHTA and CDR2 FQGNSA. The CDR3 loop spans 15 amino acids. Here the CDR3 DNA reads TGTGCCAGCAGTCCAGAGGGGACTCCGACCTACGAGCAGTGCTTC. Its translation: CASSPEGTPTYEQCF. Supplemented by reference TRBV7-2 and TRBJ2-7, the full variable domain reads GAGVSQSPSNKVTEKGKDVELRCDPISGHTALYWYRQSLGQGLEFLIYFQGNSAPDKSGLPSDRFSAERTGGSVSTLTIQRTQQEDSAVYLCASSPEGTPTYEQCFGPGTRLTVT.

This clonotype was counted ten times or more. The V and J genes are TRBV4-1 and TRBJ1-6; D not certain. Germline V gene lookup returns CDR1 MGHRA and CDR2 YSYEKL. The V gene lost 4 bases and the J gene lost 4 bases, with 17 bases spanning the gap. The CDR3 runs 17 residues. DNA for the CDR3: TGCGCCAGCAGCCCAGATCCGTGGATGGGGTATAATTCACCCCTCCACTTT. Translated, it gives CASSPDPWMGYNSPLHF.

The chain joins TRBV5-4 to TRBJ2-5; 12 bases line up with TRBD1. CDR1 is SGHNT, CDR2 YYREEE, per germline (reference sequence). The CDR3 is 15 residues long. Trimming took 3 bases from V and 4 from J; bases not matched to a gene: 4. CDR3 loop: CASSYGTGGGETQYF. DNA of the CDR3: TGTGCCAGCAGCTACGGGACAGGGGGCGGAGAGACCCAGTACTTC.

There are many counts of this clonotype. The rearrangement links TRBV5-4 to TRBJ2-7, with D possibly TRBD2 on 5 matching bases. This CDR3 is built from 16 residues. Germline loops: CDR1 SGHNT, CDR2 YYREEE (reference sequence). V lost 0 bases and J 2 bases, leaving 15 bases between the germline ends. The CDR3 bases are TGTGCCAGCAGCTTGGGATCGCGGGCGCTCACCTACGAGCAGTACTTC. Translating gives CASSLGSRALTYEQYF.

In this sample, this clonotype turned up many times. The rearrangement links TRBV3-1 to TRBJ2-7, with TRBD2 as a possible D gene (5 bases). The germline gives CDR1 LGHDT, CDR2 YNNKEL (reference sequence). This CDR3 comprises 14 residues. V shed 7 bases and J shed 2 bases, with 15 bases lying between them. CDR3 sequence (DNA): TGTGCCAGCACCCTAGCAGGTTCCACCTACGAGCAGTACTTC. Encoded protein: CASTLAGSTYEQYF.

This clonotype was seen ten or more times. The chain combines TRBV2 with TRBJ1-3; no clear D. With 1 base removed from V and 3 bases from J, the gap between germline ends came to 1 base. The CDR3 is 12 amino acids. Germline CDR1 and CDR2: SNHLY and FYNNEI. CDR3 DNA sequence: TGTGCCAGCAGTGAAGGTGGAAACACCATATATTTT. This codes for CASSEGGNTIYF. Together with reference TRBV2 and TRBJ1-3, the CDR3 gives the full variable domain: EPEVTQTPSHQVTQMGQEVILRCVPISNHLYFYWYRQILGQKVEFLVSFYNNEISEKSEIFDDQFSVERPDGSNFTLKIRSTKLEDSAMYFCASSEGGNTIYFGEGSWLTVV.

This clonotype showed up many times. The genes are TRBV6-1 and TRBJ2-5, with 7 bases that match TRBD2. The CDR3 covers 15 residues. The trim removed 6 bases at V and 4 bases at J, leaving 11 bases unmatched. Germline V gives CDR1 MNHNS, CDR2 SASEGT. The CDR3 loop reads CASRKGREGRETQYF. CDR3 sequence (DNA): TGTGCCAGCAGAAAGGGGAGGGAGGGAAGAGAGACCCAGTACTTC.

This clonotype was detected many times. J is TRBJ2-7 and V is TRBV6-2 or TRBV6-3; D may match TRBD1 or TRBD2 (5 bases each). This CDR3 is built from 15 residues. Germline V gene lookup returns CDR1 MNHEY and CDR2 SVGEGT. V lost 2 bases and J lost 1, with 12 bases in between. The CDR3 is CASSYPGPQSYEQYF. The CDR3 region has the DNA TGTGCCAGCAGTTACCCGGGACCCCAGTCCTACGAGCAGTACTTC.

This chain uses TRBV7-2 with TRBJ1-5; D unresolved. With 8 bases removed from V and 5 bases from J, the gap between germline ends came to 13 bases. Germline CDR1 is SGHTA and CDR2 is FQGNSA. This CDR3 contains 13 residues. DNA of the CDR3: TGTGCCAGCGGCCCGAGGACGGATCAGCCCCAGCATTTT. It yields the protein CASGPRTDQPQHF.

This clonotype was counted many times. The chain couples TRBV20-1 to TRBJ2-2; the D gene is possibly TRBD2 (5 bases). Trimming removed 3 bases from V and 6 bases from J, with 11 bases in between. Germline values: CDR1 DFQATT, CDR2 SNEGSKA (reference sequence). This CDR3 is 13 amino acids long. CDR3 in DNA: TGCAGTGCTAGGTCTCCACTAGCCGGGGAGCTGTTTTTT. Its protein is CSARSPLAGELFF.